These T cell receptor beta chains were read from a single sample in a study of T cells in Graves' hyperthyroidism and ophthalmopathy. TCRdb re-analysed the multiplex PCR reads in MiXCR, keeping a single row per CDR3 protein. Seen here are 330,000 or so distinct CDR3 sequences, approximately 19% observed once, and the top ten hold about two fifths. Sequencing used blood. All receptors come from a man in his fifties with Graves' ophthalmopathy. Both conserved end residues are part of each CDR3. D genes are given only for firm matches. Size is omitted from some rows. Given values are once, few, many or a class for expanded clones.

clone_size	v_call	j_call	d_call	cdr3_nt	cdr3_aa
few	TRBV4-2	TRBJ2-7	.	TGTGCCAGCAGCCAAGGACGAGGGACCTACGAGCAGTACTTC	CASSQGRGTYEQYF
many	TRBV29-1	TRBJ2-7	TRBD1	TGCAGCGTTGACCCCGGGACAGGGTCTGCCGAGCAGTACTTC	CSVDPGTGSAEQYF
many	TRBV11-2	TRBJ2-1	.	TGTGCCAGCAGCTGGTCGGCGGGCAATACGTACAATGAGCAGTTCTTC	CASSWSAGNTYNEQFF
many	TRBV7-3	TRBJ2-1	TRBD2	TGTGCCAGCAGCACGACTAGCGGATCCTACAATGAGCAGTTCTTC	CASSTTSGSYNEQFF
few	TRBV19	TRBJ1-5	TRBD1	TGTGCCAGTAGTTCGGGACAGGGGGCCAATCAGCCCCAGCATTTT	CASSSGQGANQPQHF
many	TRBV20-1	TRBJ2-1	.	TGCAGTGCCCTGAAGGAGGGCTACAATGAGCAGTTCTTC	CSALKEGYNEQFF
.	TRBV15	TRBJ2-5	.	TGTGCCACCAGTCTTCAGGGGTCCCAAGAGACCCAGTACTTC	CATSLQGSQETQYF
.	TRBV19	TRBJ2-5	.	TGTGCACCTTTTCTCCAAGAGACCCAGTACTTC	CAPFLQETQYF
.	TRBV9	TRBJ2-7	.	TGTGCCAGCAGCGTTGGTGCCTCACCTTTAACTCTCTACGAGCAGTACTTC	CASSVGASPLTLYEQYF
few	TRBV2	TRBJ2-1	TRBD2	TGTGCCAGCAGTGTGGTTAGCGGGAGCCTAAATGAGCAGTTCTTC	CASSVVSGSLNEQFF
many	TRBV3-1	TRBJ2-1	.	TGTGCCAGCGGTCGGAGGGATGAGCAGTTCTTC	CASGRRDEQFF
few	TRBV4-1	TRBJ2-1	.	TGCGCCAGCAGCCAAGTCCGGGAGTATGGGAATGAGCAGTTCTTC	CASSQVREYGNEQFF
many	TRBV7-9	TRBJ2-1	.	TGTGCCAGCAGCTTGGGGGGCGATGAGCAGTTCTTC	CASSLGGDEQFF
.	TRBV9	TRBJ1-1	TRBD1	TGTGCCAGCAGCCCAGGACAGGGGGAAACTGAAGCTTTCTTT	CASSPGQGETEAFF
many	TRBV30	TRBJ2-7	TRBD1	TGTGCCTCGACCTGGGGGACAGGGGTCTACGAGCAGTACTTC	CASTWGTGVYEQYF
many	TRBV12-3/TRBV12-4	TRBJ2-3	.	TGTGCCAGCAGTTTTACTCATACGCAGTATTTT	CASSFTHTQYF
few	TRBV27	TRBJ2-1	TRBD2	TGTGCCAGCAGTACCGGGACTAGCGGGAGGCGGGAGTTCTTC	CASSTGTSGRREFF
many	TRBV2	TRBJ2-7	.	TGTGCCAGCATTTTCATCGCCGCGGATACGTCCTACGAGCAGTACTTC	CASIFIAADTSYEQYF
.	TRBV28	TRBJ1-5	.	TGTGCCAACTCTTACCGGGTCAGCCCCCAGCATTTT	CANSYRVSPQHF
once	TRBV9	TRBJ1-5	.	TGTGCCAGCAGCGTAGTCGAGGGAAAACAGCCCCAGCATTTT	CASSVVEGKQPQHF
.	TRBV27	TRBJ2-1	TRBD2	TGTGCCAGCAGTCCAGACAGCGGGAGCTCCTACAATGAGCAGTTCTTC	CASSPDSGSSYNEQFF
.	TRBV20-1	TRBJ2-3	TRBD2	TGCAGTGCTAGTGACCTAGCGGGAGTCGGCGATACGCAGTATTTT	CSASDLAGVGDTQYF
many	TRBV14	TRBJ1-4	.	TGTGCCAGCAGCCAAGAAGAGGGGGTGGATGAAAAACTGTTTTTT	CASSQEEGVDEKLFF
many	TRBV19	TRBJ2-1	TRBD2	TGTGCCAGTAGTATAGCGAGCTTAGCGGGGCATGAGCAGTTCTTC	CASSIASLAGHEQFF
many	TRBV30	TRBJ1-1	TRBD1	TGTGCCTGGAGTGCAAAGACAGGGCGATACACTGAAGCTTTCTTT	CAWSAKTGRYTEAFF
.	TRBV28	TRBJ1-3	.	TGTGCCAGCACCCTTGGGGGTAGAGTCGGAAACACCATATATTTT	CASTLGGRVGNTIYF
few	TRBV27	TRBJ1-2	.	TGTGCCAGCAGTTCAGCCCTAGAGGGCTATGGCTACACCTTC	CASSSALEGYGYTF
few	TRBV27	TRBJ1-6	TRBD1	TGTGCCAGCAGTCGCAGGGGGCATAATTCACCCCTCCACTTT	CASSRRGHNSPLHF